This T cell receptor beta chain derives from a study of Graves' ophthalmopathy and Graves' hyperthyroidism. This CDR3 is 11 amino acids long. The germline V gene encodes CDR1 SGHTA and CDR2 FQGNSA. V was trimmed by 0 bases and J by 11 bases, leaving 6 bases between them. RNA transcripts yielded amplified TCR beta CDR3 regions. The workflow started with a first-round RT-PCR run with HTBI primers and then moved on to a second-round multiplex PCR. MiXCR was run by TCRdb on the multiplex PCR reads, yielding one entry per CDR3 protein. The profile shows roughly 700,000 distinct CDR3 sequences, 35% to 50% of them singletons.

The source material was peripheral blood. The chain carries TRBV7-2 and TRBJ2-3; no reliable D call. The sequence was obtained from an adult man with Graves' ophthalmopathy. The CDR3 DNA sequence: TGTGCCAGCAGCTTAGCTTGGATGCAGTATTTT. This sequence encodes CASSLAWMQYF.